What follows are 6 T cell receptor beta chains derived from one specimen sequenced in a study of blood T cell repertoires in COVID-19. Assay used: immunoSEQ multiplex PCR; TCRdb lists only in-frame clones, some missing. Seen here are about 150,000 clones, more than 75% observed once, and the top ten hold 0.95% to 1.5%. The sample comprised PBMCs or T cells enriched from blood (not recorded which). These TCRs come from a woman aged 30 to 39 with acute COVID-19.

As concerns this clone: Within the sample, other DNA sequences also encode this same CDR3. CDR3 amino acids: CASSLAGGYEQYF. CDR3 nucleotide sequence: TGTGCCAGCAGCTTGGCAGGGGGCTACGAGCAGTACTTC. The J gene is TRBJ2-7, the V gene TRBV7-2, with 7 positions matching TRBD1. The CDR3 loop spans 13 amino acids. V lost 3 bases, J lost 3 bases, and 2 bases stayed unmatched. From germline, CDR1 is SGHTA and CDR2 FQGNSA.

This clone has more than one count but fewer than ten. The chain recombines TRBV4-1 with TRBJ1-5; TRBD1 is a possible D gene (5 bases). This CDR3 is built from 15 residues. Germline loops: CDR1 MGHRA, CDR2 YSYEKL. Deletions cut 0 bases from V and 3 bases from J, with 9 bases between. CDR3 nucleotide sequence: TGCGCCAGCAGCCAAGATAGCAGGGACAATCAGCCCCAGCATTTT. This encodes CASSQDSRDNQPQHF.

This chain uses TRBV4-1 with TRBJ2-7, with 9 bases aligning to TRBD1. Germline loops: CDR1 MGHRA, CDR2 YSYEKL. Trimming at V came to 8 bases and at J to 1 base, leaving 6 bases not matched to a gene. The CDR3 runs to 14 residues. The CDR3, as DNA: TGCGCCAGCCGACCGGGACAGGGATCCTACGAGCAGTACTTC. This codes for CASRPGQGSYEQYF.

This chain connects TRBV6-5 to TRBJ1-3; 8 bases are shared with TRBD1. Trimming took 10 bases from V and 0 from J; bases not matched to a gene: 5. The CDR3 runs 14 residues. Germline CDR1 and CDR2: MNHEY and SVGAGI. CDR3 in amino acids: CAILGTGSGNTIYF. CDR3 in DNA: TGTGCCATCTTGGGGACAGGCTCTGGAAACACCATATATTTT.

The chain recombines TRBV5-1 with TRBJ1-1; 7 bases fit TRBD1. Per the germline V gene, CDR1 is SGHRS and CDR2 is YFSETQ. V shed 7 bases, J shed 0 bases, and the junction held 6 bases outside the gene matches. The CDR3 sequence is 14 residues long. The CDR3 spells CASCPDRLNTEAFF. DNA of the CDR3: TGCGCCAGCTGCCCGGACAGGCTGAACACTGAAGCTTTCTTT.

The chain has TRBV18 and TRBJ2-2; TRBD2 is a possible D gene (5 bases). There are 15 residues in the CDR3. Between the trimmed V and J ends, which lost 1 base and 1 base, there was a span of 7 bases. CDR1 and CDR2 (germline): KGHSH, LQKENI. The CDR3 DNA follows: TGTGCCAGCTCACCACAAAGCGGGAACACCGGGGAGCTGTTTTTT. Protein sequence: CASSPQSGNTGELFF.